These 5 T cell receptor beta chains originate from one sample sequenced in a study of human T cells and chemical hapten exposure. Time point reported: patch test 2, 6 weeks after DPC sensitization. Treatment here: therapeutic diphenylcyclopropenone sensitization with weekly scalp DPC. TCRdb re-derived calls from the RACE reads in MiXCR, one entry per CDR3 protein. The top ten hold roughly 3% of the sample, which has 95,000 or so distinct CDR3 sequences, over 10% seen once. The source material was whole blood, sampled in connection with sensitization to the hapten diphenylcyclopropenone (DPC). Source of these receptors: a woman between 40 and 55 years old with alopecia areata. Some clones in this sample may be carry-over from other donors' samples.

This clonotype appeared many times. J is TRBJ1-2 and V is TRBV4-2, with TRBD1 as a possible D gene (5 bases). Trimming took 0 bases from V and 8 from J, leaving 13 bases between them. The CDR3 extends over 14 amino acids. CDR1 and CDR2 (germline): LGHNA, YNFKEQ. CDR3 in DNA: TGTGCCAGCAGCCAAGAGAGGGGCCGCCGCGGCTACACCTTC. Amino acid sequence: CASSQERGRRGYTF.

Ten or more counts support this clonotype. The chain uses TRBV20-1 and TRBJ1-2; perhaps TRBD1 as D (5 bases). From germline, CDR1 is DFQATT and CDR2 SNEGSKA (reference sequence). The CDR3 runs 11 residues. With 6 bases removed from V and 4 bases from J, the gap between germline ends came to 9 bases. Here the CDR3 DNA reads TGCAGTGCGAGCACAGGCTATGGCTACACCTTC. It specifies CSASTGYGYTF.

This clonotype occurred many times. V is TRBV25-1 and J is TRBJ2-1; tentatively, D is TRBD2 (6 bases). The germline V gene has CDR1 MGHDK and CDR2 SYGVNS. Trimming removed 4 bases from V and 0 bases from J, with 13 bases in between. The CDR3 length is 16 residues. The CDR3 loop is CASSGGGISSYNEQFF. DNA of the CDR3: TGTGCCAGCAGTGGGGGCGGGATCTCCTCCTACAATGAGCAGTTCTTC.

This clonotype was detected only a few times. The chain joins TRBV7-9 to TRBJ1-2; D ambiguous. CDR3 length equals 15 residues. The V and J ends lost 3 bases and 6 bases respectively, with 17 bases between them. CDR1 SEHNR and CDR2 FQNEAQ come from the germline V gene (reference sequence). The CDR3 DNA sequence: TGTGCCAGCAGCTTTGGTGACGCCACCATCGATGGCTACACCTTC. Translation: CASSFGDATIDGYTF.

This clonotype appeared many times. This chain links TRBV24-1 with TRBJ2-2; D is unclear. This CDR3 comprises 14 residues. Trimming left V 4 bases short and J 6 bases short, with 11 bases between. Germline lookup yields CDR1 KGHDR and CDR2 SFDVKD. The DNA for the CDR3 is TGTGCCACCAGTGACAACATCCTTCCCGGGGAGCTGTTTTTT. As protein: CATSDNILPGELFF.